The source of this T cell receptor beta chain is a study of beta chain features in type 1 diabetes. General study results and limits: Researchers report that Type 1 diabetes patients had moderately but significantly shorter TCRB CDR3s across all four CD4+ subsets. Compared to healthy donors, patients appeared to have naive, central memory and Treg TCRB repertoires that were more alike. Lower insertion and higher deletion counts appeared at VDJ junctions in type 1 diabetes patients.

A remark on this clone: Its target is unknown.

The isolated RNA, all of it, was reverse transcribed, so expressed TCRB transcripts were what got sequenced. Deep immunoSEQ sequencing covered naive, central memory and regulatory T cell samples. The table came from immunoSEQ multiplex PCR; TCRdb's copy has only in-frame clones and leaves some out. The table shows more than 550,000 clones, with about 14% occurring only once. This clonotype was obtained from a man in his late teens or twenties with type 1 diabetes. The sample was naive CD4+ T cells from blood.

CDR3 residues: CATSRLTGGYEQYF. In nucleotides, the CDR3 is TGTGCCACCAGCAGACTCACAGGAGGCTACGAGCAGTACTTC. The chain has TRBV15 and TRBJ2-7; the D call may be TRBD1 or TRBD2 (5 bases each). Trimming took 2 bases from V and 3 from J, leaving 11 bases between them. The CDR3 has 14 amino acids. Per germline, CDR1 LNHNV and CDR2 YYDKDF (reference sequence).